The rows below give T cell receptor beta chains drawn from one sample of a study of control samples from healthy donors and cancer patients. Here immunoSEQ multiplex PCR was the method, and the copy in TCRdb shows in-frame clones only, minus some. Its listing shows roughly 200,000 clones. The sequencing sample was made of blood. The receptors come from a woman aged 25 to 39 in good health. The CDR3 runs from the conserved cysteine through the conserved F or W. A D gene is named only where the DNA matches it firmly.

TRBV7-9	TRBJ1-1	-	CASSLTVGTEAFF	TGTGCCAGCAGCTTAACGGTGGGCACTGAAGCTTTCTTT
TRBV28	TRBJ1-5	-	CASSQTRRSLRHQPQHF	TGTGCCAGCAGTCAAACTCGCCGGTCCCTTAGGCATCAGCCCCAGCATTTT
TRBV29-1	TRBJ1-1	-	CSGGGLYGAFF	TGCAGCGGTGGCGGCCTATATGGAGCTTTCTTT
TRBV5-1	TRBJ1-2	TRBD1	CASSPGQGADGYTF	TGCGCCAGCAGTCCGGGACAGGGGGCCGACGGCTACACCTTC
TRBV5-1	TRBJ1-6	-	CASRTEGSPLHF	TGCGCCAGCAGGACTGAGGGTTCACCCCTCCACTTT
TRBV19	TRBJ2-1	TRBD1	CASSIGTGGNEQFF	TGTGCCAGTAGTATTGGGACAGGGGGCAATGAGCAGTTCTTC
TRBV2	TRBJ1-4	-	CASRKWTPGRSNEKLFF	TGTGCCAGCAGGAAGTGGACTCCAGGGCGTTCTAATGAAAAACTGTTTTTT
TRBV6-5	TRBJ2-5	-	CASSYFPRQETQYF	TGTGCCAGCAGTTACTTTCCCCGGCAAGAGACCCAGTACTTC
TRBV6-5	TRBJ1-3	TRBD1	CASRLGTVGNTIYF	TGTGCCAGCAGGCTTGGGACAGTAGGAAACACCATATATTTT
TRBV11-2	TRBJ1-6	-	CASSLEPGVRSPLHF	TGTGCCAGCAGCTTAGAGCCAGGGGTGAGATCACCCCTCCACTTT
TRBV15	TRBJ1-1	-	CATSREPVNTEAFF	TGTGCCACCAGCAGAGAGCCCGTGAACACTGAAGCTTTCTTT
TRBV18	TRBJ1-4	-	CASSMGAGNEKLFF	TGTGCCAGCTCAATGGGGGCGGGCAATGAAAAACTGTTTTTT
TRBV3-1/TRBV3-2	TRBJ2-5	-	CASSQGVVRQETQYF	TGTGCCAGCAGCCAAGGGGTTGTAAGACAAGAGACCCAGTACTTC
TRBV6-5	TRBJ1-5	-	CASSYSIGGGQPQHF	TGTGCCAGCAGTTACTCGATTGGGGGGGGTCAGCCCCAGCATTTT
TRBV6-5	TRBJ2-7	TRBD1	CASSFGTGVHEQYF	TGTGCCAGCAGTTTCGGGACAGGGGTCCACGAGCAGTACTTC
TRBV4-1	TRBJ1-2	-	CASSPSKGAEYYGYTF	TGCGCCAGCAGCCCCTCGAAGGGCGCGGAGTACTATGGCTACACCTTC
TRBV27	TRBJ2-7	-	CASSSGTSTYEQYF	TGTGCCAGCAGTTCCGGGACCTCCACCTACGAGCAGTACTTC
TRBV19	TRBJ2-7	TRBD1	CASSPSPGQGSYEQYF	TGTGCCAGTAGCCCTTCCCCGGGACAGGGGTCCTACGAGCAGTACTTC
TRBV7-2	TRBJ2-7	TRBD1	CASSPRDRVHEQYF	TGTGCCAGCAGCCCACGGGACAGGGTCCACGAGCAGTACTTC
TRBV11-2	TRBJ2-7	-	CASSSIRDASYEQYF	TGTGCCAGCAGCTCCATCAGGGATGCCTCCTACGAGCAGTACTTC
TRBV5-1	TRBJ1-1	-	CASSFWGREVNTEAFF	TGCGCCAGCAGCTTTTGGGGGCGAGAGGTGAACACTGAAGCTTTCTTT
TRBV9	TRBJ2-2	TRBD2	CASSTRTSSTGELFF	TGTGCCAGCAGCACCCGGACTAGCAGCACCGGGGAGCTGTTTTTT
TRBV11-2	TRBJ1-2	TRBD1	CASSGIKWTGDLLGYGYTF	TGTGCCAGCAGCGGAATAAAATGGACAGGGGATCTCCTAGGCTATGGCTACACCTTC
TRBV18	TRBJ1-3	-	CASSPPGSLSSGNTIYF	TGTGCCAGCTCACCACCGGGCAGTCTGAGCTCTGGAAACACCATATATTTT
TRBV6-5	TRBJ1-2	-	CASSYSGGSYGYTF	TGTGCCAGCAGTTACTCCGGGGGAAGCTATGGCTACACCTTC
TRBV3-1/TRBV3-2	TRBJ1-3	-	CASSQDDNSGNTIYF	TGTGCCAGCAGCCAAGACGACAACTCTGGAAACACCATATATTTT
TRBV7-2	TRBJ2-7	TRBD2	CASSPRLAGGYEQYF	TGTGCCAGCAGCCCCCGACTAGCGGGGGGCTACGAGCAGTACTTC
TRBV6-2/TRBV6-3	TRBJ1-5	-	CASSYSRGAAEGPQHF	TGTGCCAGCAGTTACTCGAGGGGGGCCGCTGAAGGGCCCCAGCATTTT
TRBV14	TRBJ2-5	-	CASSRNRDSGGETQYF	TGTGCCAGCAGCCGAAACCGGGACAGCGGGGGAGAGACCCAGTACTTC
TRBV9	TRBJ1-2	-	CASSVERVGYGYTF	TGTGCCAGCAGCGTAGAAAGGGTCGGCTATGGCTACACCTTC
TRBV7-8	TRBJ1-3	-	CASSFVSGLGGNTIYF	TGTGCCAGCAGCTTTGTTTCGGGGTTGGGAGGAAACACCATATATTTT
TRBV2	TRBJ1-2	TRBD1	CASMPGQGPRSGYTF	TGTGCCAGCATGCCGGGACAGGGACCTCGGTCTGGCTACACCTTC
TRBV10-1	TRBJ1-5	-	CASRGRTAHQPQHF	TGCGCCAGCAGAGGGAGGACAGCCCATCAGCCCCAGCATTTT
TRBV4-2	TRBJ1-2	-	CASSQDPGLGGYTF	TGTGCCAGCAGCCAAGACCCGGGACTTGGTGGCTACACCTTC